The T cell receptor beta chain under discussion was sequenced for a study of shared clonotypes between healthy human individuals. The donors, healthy adults who were HIV-negative, had experienced no recent acute infections or vaccinations. From CD4+ cells came CD45RA+ naive and CD45RA-negative memory subsets. Sequencing used immunoSEQ multiplex PCR; TCRdb keeps in-frame clones, though not all of them. The repertoire consists of approximately 2.3 million clones, with more than 80% occurring once and the leading ten covering 0.39%. Germline V gives CDR1 SEHNR, CDR2 FQNEAQ (reference sequence). This CDR3 is 14 amino acids long. J gave up 8 bases and V 3 bases, and 6 bases lay outside the gene matches.

V usage is TRBV7-9 and J usage is TRBJ1-4; 7 nucleotides match TRBD1. This clonotype was sampled from a man younger than 30 in good health. Some clones in this sample may be carry-over from other donors' samples. The material sequenced was naive CD4+ T cells from PBMCs. Subset indicated: CD45RA+ positively selected. This CDR3 is CASSFTGVGEKLFF. CDR3 bases: TGTGCCAGCAGCTTCACAGGGGTAGGGGAAAAACTGTTTTTT.